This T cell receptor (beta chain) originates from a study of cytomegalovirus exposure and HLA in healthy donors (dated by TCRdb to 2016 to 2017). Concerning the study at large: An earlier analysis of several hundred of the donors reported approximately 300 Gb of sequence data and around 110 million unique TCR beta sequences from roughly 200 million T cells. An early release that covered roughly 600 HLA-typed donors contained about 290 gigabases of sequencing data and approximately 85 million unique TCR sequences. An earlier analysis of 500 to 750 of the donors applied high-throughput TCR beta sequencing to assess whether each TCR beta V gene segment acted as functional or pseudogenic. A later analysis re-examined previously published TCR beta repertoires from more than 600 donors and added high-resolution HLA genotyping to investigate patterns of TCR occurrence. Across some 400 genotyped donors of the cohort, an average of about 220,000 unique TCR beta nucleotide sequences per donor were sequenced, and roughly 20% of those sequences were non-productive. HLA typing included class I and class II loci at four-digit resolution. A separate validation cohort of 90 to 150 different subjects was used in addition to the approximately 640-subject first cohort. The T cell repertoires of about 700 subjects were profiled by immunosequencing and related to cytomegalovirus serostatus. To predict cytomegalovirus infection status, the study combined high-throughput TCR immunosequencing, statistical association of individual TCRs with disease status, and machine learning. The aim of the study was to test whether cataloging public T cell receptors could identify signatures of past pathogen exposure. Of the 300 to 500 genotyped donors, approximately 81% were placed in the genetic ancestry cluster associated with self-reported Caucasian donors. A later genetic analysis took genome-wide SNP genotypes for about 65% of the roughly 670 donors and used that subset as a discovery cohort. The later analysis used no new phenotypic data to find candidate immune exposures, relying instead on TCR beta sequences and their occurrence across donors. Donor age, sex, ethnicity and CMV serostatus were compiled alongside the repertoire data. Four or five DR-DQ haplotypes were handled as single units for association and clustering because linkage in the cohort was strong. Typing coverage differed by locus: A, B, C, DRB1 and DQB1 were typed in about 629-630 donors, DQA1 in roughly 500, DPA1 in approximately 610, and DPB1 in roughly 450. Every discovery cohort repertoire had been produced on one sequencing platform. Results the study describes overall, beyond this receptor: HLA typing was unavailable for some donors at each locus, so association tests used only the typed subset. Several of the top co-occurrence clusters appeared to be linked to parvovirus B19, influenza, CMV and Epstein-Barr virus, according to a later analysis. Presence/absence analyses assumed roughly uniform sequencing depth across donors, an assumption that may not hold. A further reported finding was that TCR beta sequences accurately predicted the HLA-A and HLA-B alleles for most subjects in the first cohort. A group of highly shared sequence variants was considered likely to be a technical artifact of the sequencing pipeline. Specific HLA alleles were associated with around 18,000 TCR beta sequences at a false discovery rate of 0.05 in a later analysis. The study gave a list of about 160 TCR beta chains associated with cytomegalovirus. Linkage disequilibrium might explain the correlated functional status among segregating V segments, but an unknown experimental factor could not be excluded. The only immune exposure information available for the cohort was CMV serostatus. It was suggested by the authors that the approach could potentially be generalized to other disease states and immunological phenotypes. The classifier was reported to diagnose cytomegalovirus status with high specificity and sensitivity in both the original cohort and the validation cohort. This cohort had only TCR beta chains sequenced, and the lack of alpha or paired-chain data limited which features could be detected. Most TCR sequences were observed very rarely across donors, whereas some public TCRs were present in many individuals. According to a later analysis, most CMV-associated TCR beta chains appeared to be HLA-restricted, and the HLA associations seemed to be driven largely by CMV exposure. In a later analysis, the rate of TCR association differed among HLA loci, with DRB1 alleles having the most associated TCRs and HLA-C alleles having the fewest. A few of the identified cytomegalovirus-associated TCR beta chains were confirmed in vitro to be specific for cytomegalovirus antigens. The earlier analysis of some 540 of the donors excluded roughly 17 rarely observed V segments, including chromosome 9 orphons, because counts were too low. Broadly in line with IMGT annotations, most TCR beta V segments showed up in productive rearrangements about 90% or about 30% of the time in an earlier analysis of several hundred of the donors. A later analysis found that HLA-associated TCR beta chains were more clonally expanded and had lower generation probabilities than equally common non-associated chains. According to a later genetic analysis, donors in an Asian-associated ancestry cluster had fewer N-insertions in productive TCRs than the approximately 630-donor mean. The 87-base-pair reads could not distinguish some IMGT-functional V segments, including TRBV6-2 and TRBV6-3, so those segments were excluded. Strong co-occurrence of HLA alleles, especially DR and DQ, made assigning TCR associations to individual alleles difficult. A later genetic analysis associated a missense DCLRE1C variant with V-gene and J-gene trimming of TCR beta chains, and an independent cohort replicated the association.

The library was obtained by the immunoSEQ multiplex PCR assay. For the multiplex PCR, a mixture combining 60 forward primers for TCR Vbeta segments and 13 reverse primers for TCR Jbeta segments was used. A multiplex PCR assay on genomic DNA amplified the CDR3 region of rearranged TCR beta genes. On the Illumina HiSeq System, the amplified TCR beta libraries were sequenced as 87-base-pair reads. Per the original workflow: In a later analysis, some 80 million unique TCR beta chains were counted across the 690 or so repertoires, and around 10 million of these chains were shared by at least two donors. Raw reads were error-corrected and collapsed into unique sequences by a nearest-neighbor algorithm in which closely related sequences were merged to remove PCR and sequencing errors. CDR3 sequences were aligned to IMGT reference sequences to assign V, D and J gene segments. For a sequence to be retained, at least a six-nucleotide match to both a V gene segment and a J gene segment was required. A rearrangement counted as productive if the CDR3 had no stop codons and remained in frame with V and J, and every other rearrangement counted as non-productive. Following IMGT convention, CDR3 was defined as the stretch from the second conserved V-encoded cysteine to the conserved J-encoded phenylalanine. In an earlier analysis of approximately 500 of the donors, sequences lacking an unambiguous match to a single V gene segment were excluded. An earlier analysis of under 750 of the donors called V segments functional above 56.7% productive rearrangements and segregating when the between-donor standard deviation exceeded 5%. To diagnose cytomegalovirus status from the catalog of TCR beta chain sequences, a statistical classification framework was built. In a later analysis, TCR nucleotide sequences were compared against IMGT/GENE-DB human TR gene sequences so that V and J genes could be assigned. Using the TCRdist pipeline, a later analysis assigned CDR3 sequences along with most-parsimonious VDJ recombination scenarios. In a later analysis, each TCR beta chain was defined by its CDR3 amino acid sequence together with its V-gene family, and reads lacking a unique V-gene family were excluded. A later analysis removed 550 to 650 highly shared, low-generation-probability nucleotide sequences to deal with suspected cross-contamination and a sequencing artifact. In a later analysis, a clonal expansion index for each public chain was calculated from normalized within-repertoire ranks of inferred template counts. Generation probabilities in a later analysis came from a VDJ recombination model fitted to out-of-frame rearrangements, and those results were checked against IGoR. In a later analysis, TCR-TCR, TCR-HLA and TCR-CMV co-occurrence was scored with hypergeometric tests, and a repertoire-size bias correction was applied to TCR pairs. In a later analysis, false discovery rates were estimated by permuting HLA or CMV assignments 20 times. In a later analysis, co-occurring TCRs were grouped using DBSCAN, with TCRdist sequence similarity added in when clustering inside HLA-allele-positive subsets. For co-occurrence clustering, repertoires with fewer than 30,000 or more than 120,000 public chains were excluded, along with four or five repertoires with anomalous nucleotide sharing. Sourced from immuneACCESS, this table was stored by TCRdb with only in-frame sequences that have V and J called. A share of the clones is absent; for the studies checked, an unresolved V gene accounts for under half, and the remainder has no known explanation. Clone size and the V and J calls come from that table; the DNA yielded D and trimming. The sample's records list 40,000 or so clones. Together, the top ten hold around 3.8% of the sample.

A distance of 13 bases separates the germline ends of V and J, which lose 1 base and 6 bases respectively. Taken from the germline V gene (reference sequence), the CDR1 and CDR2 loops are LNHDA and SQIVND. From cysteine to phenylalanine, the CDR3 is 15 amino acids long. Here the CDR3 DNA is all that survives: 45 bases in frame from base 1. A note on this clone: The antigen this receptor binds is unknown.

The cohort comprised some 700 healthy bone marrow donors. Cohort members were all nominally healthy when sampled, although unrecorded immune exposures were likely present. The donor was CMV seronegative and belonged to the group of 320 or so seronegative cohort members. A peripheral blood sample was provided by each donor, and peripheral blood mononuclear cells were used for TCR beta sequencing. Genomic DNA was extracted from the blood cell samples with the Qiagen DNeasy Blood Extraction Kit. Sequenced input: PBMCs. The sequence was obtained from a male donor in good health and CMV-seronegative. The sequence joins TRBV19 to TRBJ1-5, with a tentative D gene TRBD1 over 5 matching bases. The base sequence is TGTGCCAGTAGTATAGCTGGGGCAGGGCCTCAGCCCCAGCATTTT. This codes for CASSIAGAGPQPQHF. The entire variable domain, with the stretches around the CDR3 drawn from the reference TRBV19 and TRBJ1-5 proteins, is DGGITQSPKYLFRKEGQNVTLSCEQNLNHDAMYWYRQDPGQGLRLIYYSQIVNDFQKGDIAEGYSVSREKKESFPLTVTSAQKNPTAFYLCASSIAGAGPQPQHFGDGTRLSIL.